One TCR beta chain is described in this entry. The antigen it binds to is not known. Within one base of it there is no much larger clone, and no base qualities were kept. Library construction relied on the immunoSEQ multiplex PCR assay. The hsTCRB Kit was used according to the manufacturer's protocol to amplify rearranged TCR beta chain sequences. An Illumina MiSeq was used to sequence the TCRB libraries. Concerning the study's data processing: The kit vendor's proprietary platform handled demultiplexing, trimming and gene mapping. The immuneACCESS repertoire file appears here via TCRdb, limited to in-frame rearrangements. These files lack a portion of the clones; in checked studies, under half of the deficit traces to unresolved V genes, and the cause of the others is not known. V and J calls and clone size are copied from that table; D and trimming were computed from the DNA. The sample data list under 70,000 clones, and 75% to 85% of these were observed just once. The ten largest account for under 3.5% of the sample.

In the paper's terms, the time point label means: week 5, during vaccination. Every vaccine dose consisted of 300 ug of a 20-mer mutant IDH1 peptide in Montanide, administered subcutaneously together with topical imiquimod. Newly diagnosed WHO grade 3 or 4 IDH1-mutant astrocytomas showing loss of nuclear ATRX were present in the donors. The samples were drawn from NOA16, a multicentre, single-arm, open-label phase I trial in Germany that tested a mutant IDH1 peptide vaccine in humans for the first time. Genomic DNA for TCRB sequencing was isolated from EDTA blood with the DNeasy Blood and Tissue Kit. The data belong to a study of a mutant IDH1 vaccine in newly diagnosed glioma (dated by TCRdb to about 2021). Study-wide context: Patients received eight vaccinations in weeks 1, 3, 5, 7, 11, 15, 19 and 23, corresponding to visits V03 through V10. Prior to enrollment, patients had been given standard therapy consisting of radiotherapy alone, temozolomide alone, or radiochemotherapy with temozolomide, with the combination given to most patients. Of the 25 to 35 patients who were treated, around 60% were male and around 40% were female, and the mean age was around 40 years. For exploratory analyses, about 25 treated patients had longitudinal TCRB deep sequencing done wherever samples were available. Peripheral blood samples were drawn at six visits, namely V03 (baseline), V05, V07, V10, V12 and V13. In the chemotherapy-containing groups, vaccination started alongside temozolomide cycles, whereas in patients who had radiotherapy alone it started 4-6 weeks after radiotherapy. The paper as a whole reports these results and caveats: PBMC samples for TCRB deep sequencing were selected based on availability. Vaccine-induced immune responses across multiple MHC alleles were detected in approximately 94% of patients. No apparent relationship was observed between pseudoprogression and alterations in the top peripheral T cell clonotypes detected by TCRB sequencing. According to the authors, sample limitations meant that analyses of patient blood samples could not be reproduced.

Sequences SGHDN (CDR1) and FVKESK (CDR2) are obtained from the germline V gene. Its CDR3 holds 15 amino acids, cysteine through phenylalanine. Only the CDR3 region is kept as DNA, spanning 45 bases read in frame from base 1. V drops 2 bases and J drops 4 bases, leaving 11 bases in between. The chain was built from TRBV14 and TRBJ1-4; the D gene is unclear. Here the sequenced sample was PBMCs, taken from a glioma patient whose treatment included an IDH1 peptide vaccine. The TCR comes from a man aged 25 to 40 with glioma. DNA sequence: TGTGCCAGCAGCCAAAGCTTTGGGAGTAATGAAAAACTGTTTTTT. Its product reads: CASSQSFGSNEKLFF. The full variable domain, with segments outside the CDR3 supplied by the reference TRBV14 and TRBJ1-4 proteins, appears as EAGVTQFPSHSVIEKGQTVTLRCDPISGHDNLYWYRRVMGKEIKFLLHFVKESKQDESGMPNNRFLAERTGGTYSTLKVQPAELEDSGVYFCASSQSFGSNEKLFFGSGTQLSVL.